At least ten counts were recorded for the clone carrying this T cell receptor (beta chain). Germline CDR1 and CDR2: SNHLY and FYNNEI. This CDR3 has 15 residues. V lost 6 bases to trimming and J lost 6 bases; unmatched junction nucleotides: 8. This entry is derived from a study of regulatory T cells in long-lasting Graves disease. Time point of the sample: newly diagnosed GD, antithyroid drugs for less than 3 months. Scientists built the TCR library using RNA that was extracted from PBMCs. Both iRepertoire HTBI primers and Arm-PCR of CDR3 regions were used to build the TCR beta libraries. Each CDR3 protein is one row after TCRdb ran MiXCR on the multiplex PCR reads. The sample has over 200,000 distinct CDR3 sequences, 18% seen once. This same sample was also taken into another study, of T cells in Graves' hyperthyroidism and ophthalmopathy.

The chain combines TRBV2 with TRBJ2-1, with 10 bases aligning to TRBD1. This TCR derives from a young woman with Graves disease. Sequencing used peripheral blood mononuclear cells (PBMCs), obtained at new diagnosis, from a patient treated with antithyroid drugs. The CDR3 nucleotides are TGTGCCAGCAGGGTGAGGACAGGGGGTATCAATGAGCAGTTCTTC. Translation gives CASRVRTGGINEQFF.